Shown below are 28 T cell receptor beta chains from a single sample sequenced in a study of radiation and T cells in renal cell carcinoma. Sequencing used immunoSEQ multiplex PCR; TCRdb keeps in-frame clones, though not all of them. The sample comprises around 76,000 clones, about four fifths of which are singletons, and 5.8% rests with the top ten. Time point specified: blood 2 weeks post-SBRT. Documented treatment: 15 Gy SBRT to primary tumor, nephrectomy 4 weeks later. The sequencing here drew on blood, taken from a patient whose treatment included radiotherapy and nephrectomy. The receptors come from a man between 60 and 75 years old with renal cell carcinoma.

The chain links TRBV18 to TRBJ1-2, with TRBD1 identical over 8 bases. Germline V CDR1 and CDR2: KGHSH, LQKENI. The CDR3 is 16 residues long. V trimming: 3 bases; J trimming: 6 bases; junction bases outside the gene matches: 12. The CDR3 here is CASSPWAGGSLDGYTF. CDR3 sequence (DNA): TGTGCCAGCTCACCCTGGGCAGGGGGCAGTCTAGATGGCTACACCTTC.

V usage is TRBV28 and J usage is TRBJ2-1; 7 bases are shared with TRBD1. Germline V gene sequence: CDR1 MDHEN, CDR2 SYDVKM. This CDR3 is 18 amino acids long. The junction had 14 bases not matched to a gene; V was cut back by 5 bases and J by 1 base. Written as DNA, the CDR3 is TGTGCCAGCAGTCGACAGGGCCTACCTTTAGGGTCCTACAATGAGCAGTTCTTC. It codes for CASSRQGLPLGSYNEQFF.

This clone showed up just once. This sequence joins TRBV5-4 and TRBJ2-5; 11 bases match TRBD1. Germline values: CDR1 SGHNT, CDR2 YYREEE (reference sequence). This CDR3 has 16 amino acids. V was pared by 1 base and J by 1 base, with 3 bases of the junction left unmatched. The CDR3 nucleotides are TGTGCCAGCAGCTTGCCGGGACAGGGGGTCCAAGAGACCCAGTACTTC. This translates into CASSLPGQGVQETQYF.

The chain links TRBV29-1 to TRBJ2-5, with D unresolved. The CDR3 is 10 amino acids. The ends were cut back, 3 bases at V and 3 bases at J, with 2 bases in the middle. Germline assignment: CDR1 SQVTM and CDR2 ANQGSEA. This CDR3 is CSVEEETQYF. The CDR3 DNA reads as TGCAGCGTTGAGGAAGAGACCCAGTACTTC.

V and J are TRBV19 and TRBJ2-6; 9 bases agree with TRBD2. The CDR3 sequence is 19 residues long. J was trimmed by 3 bases and V by 7 bases; bases with no gene match: 16. The germline gives CDR1 LNHDA, CDR2 SQIVND (reference sequence). The CDR3 nucleotides are TGTGCCAGTAATGGTCTAGGGGCGGGAGGGCCTAGTGGGGCCAACGTCCTGACTTTC. Its protein product is CASNGLGAGGPSGANVLTF.

The chain joins TRBV6-5 to TRBJ1-2; possible D gene TRBD1, 5 bases. CDR3 size: 12 residues. Trimming stripped 5 bases from V and 8 bases from J, with 12 bases between. Germline CDR1 reads MNHEY; CDR2 reads SVGAGI. Written as DNA, the CDR3 is TGTGCCAGCAGTAACGGGGGTAAAGGCTACACCTTC. It encodes CASSNGGKGYTF.

This chain links TRBV19 with TRBJ2-1; 9 bases fit TRBD2. The V gene end was trimmed by 5 bases and the J gene end by 3 bases; junction bases not matched to a gene: 8. This CDR3 comprises 16 residues. From germline, CDR1 is LNHDA and CDR2 SQIVND (reference sequence). The CDR3 here is CASSLRWTSDYNEQFF. The DNA of the CDR3 is TGTGCCAGTAGTCTAAGGTGGACTAGCGACTACAATGAGCAGTTCTTC.

The chain is built from TRBV19 and TRBJ1-5; D not resolved. The CDR3 length is 13 residues. The germline V gene encodes CDR1 LNHDA and CDR2 SQIVND (reference sequence). V was pared by 1 base and J by 4 bases, with 5 bases between. CDR3 nucleotide sequence: TGTGCCAGTAGTATAGCAGCTAATCAGCCCCAGCATTTT. It codes for CASSIAANQPQHF.

The CDR3 protein is CASSPSGQGARETQYF. The CDR3 DNA reads as TGTGCCAGCAGCCCCAGCGGGCAGGGGGCTAGGGAGACCCAGTACTTC. V and J are TRBV9 and TRBJ2-5; 8 bases agree with TRBD1. The CDR3 totals 16 residues. CDR1 SGDLS and CDR2 YYNGEE come from the germline V gene. V lost 4 bases to trimming and J lost 5 bases; unmatched junction nucleotides: 13.

This clone came up once. The chain uses TRBV7-9 and TRBJ2-1; the D is unclear. From germline, CDR1 is SEHNR and CDR2 FQNEAQ (reference sequence). CDR3 length: 15 residues. Trimming removed 1 base at V and 0 bases at J, with 7 bases between. This chain's CDR3 is CASSLVGDSYNEQFF. The CDR3 nucleotides read TGTGCCAGCAGCTTAGTGGGCGACTCCTACAATGAGCAGTTCTTC.

This rearrangement joins TRBV29-1 to TRBJ2-5; D possibly uses TRBD1 or TRBD2 (5 bases each). Matching the DNA end better, TRBJ2-7 makes the J call doubtful. The CDR3 sequence is 14 residues long. Germline assignment: CDR1 SQVTM and CDR2 ANQGSEA. Here the CDR3 reads CSVEAGRGTYEQYF. The CDR3 coding sequence is TGCAGCGTTGAAGCGGGGCGAGGAACCTACGAGCAGTACTTC.

The chain couples TRBV7-2 to TRBJ2-3; D is possibly TRBD1 or TRBD2 (5 bases each). Germline V gives CDR1 SGHTA, CDR2 FQGNSA. The CDR3 has 18 residues. V was shortened by 4 bases and J by 0 bases, with 20 bases between the two germline ends. Here the CDR3 reads CASSSPTGAQTSTDTQYF. The CDR3 DNA is TGTGCCAGCAGCTCCCCCACCGGGGCTCAGACTAGCACAGATACGCAGTATTTT.

The chain links TRBV19 to TRBJ2-1; 10 bases line up with TRBD2. This CDR3 is 16 amino acids long. Germline V gene data show CDR1 as LNHDA and CDR2 as SQIVND (reference sequence). V was clipped by 0 bases and J by 6 bases; unmatched bases: 5. The CDR3 DNA reads as TGTGCCAGTAGTATAGAGACTAGCGGGCGGCGCAATGAGCAGTTCTTC. Protein product: CASSIETSGRRNEQFF.

V is TRBV27 and J is TRBJ2-7; TRBD2 might be the D (5 bases). Germline CDR1 and CDR2: MNHEY and SMNVEV (reference sequence). The CDR3 runs 12 residues. Between the trimmed V and J ends, which lost 5 bases and 7 bases, there was a span of 12 bases. The CDR3: CASSMGSGEQYF. The CDR3 DNA reads as TGTGCCAGCAGTATGGGCTCGGGGGAGCAGTACTTC.

The rearrangement joins TRBV27 to TRBJ1-5, with 11 bases fitting TRBD1. Trimming cost V 6 bases and J 1 base; bases outside gene matches: 17. CDR1 is MNHEY, CDR2 SMNVEV, per germline (reference sequence). The CDR3 sequence is 20 residues long. This CDR3 reads CASSPILGQGGLLSNQPQHF. Written as DNA, the CDR3 is TGTGCCAGCAGCCCTATCCTGGGACAGGGGGGCCTCTTAAGCAATCAGCCCCAGCATTTT.

CDR3 bases: TGCGCCAGCAGCTTGGGACAGGGCGGTCAGCCCCAGCATTTT. Protein product: CASSLGQGGQPQHF. The chain has TRBV5-1 and TRBJ1-5; 7 bases fit TRBD1. CDR3 size: 14 residues. The J segment lost 6 bases and the V segment lost 0 bases, leaving 3 bases of the junction unmatched. The germline CDR1 and CDR2 sequences are SGHRS and YFSETQ.

V and J are TRBV27 and TRBJ2-2; a possible D gene is TRBD2 (6 bases). In germline, CDR1 is MNHEY, CDR2 SMNVEV (reference sequence). Trimming removed 1 base at V and 6 bases at J, with 15 bases between. The CDR3 runs to 16 residues. CDR3 in DNA: TGTGCCAGCAGTTTATATGGGGGGAATTCTCCCGGGGAGCTGTTTTTT. Protein sequence: CASSLYGGNSPGELFF.

In this sample, this clone turned up once. This chain uses TRBV5-1 with TRBJ2-6; D may be TRBD2 (5 bases). CDR3 size: 18 residues. The V gene's germline CDR1 is SGHRS and CDR2 YFSETQ. V was cut by 4 bases and J by 2 bases, with 19 bases left in between. As DNA, the CDR3 is TGCGCCAGCAGCCCCGGTTCGCTTCGAGGGACTGGGGCCAACGTCCTGACTTTC. Translating gives CASSPGSLRGTGANVLTF.

V and J are TRBV7-9 and TRBJ2-3; 11 bases agree with TRBD1. The CDR3 totals 18 residues. Trimming took 5 bases from V and 5 from J; bases not matched to a gene: 15. Germline V CDR1 and CDR2: SEHNR, FQNEAQ (reference sequence). For the CDR3, the DNA is TGTGCCAGCAGCCCCGACCTCGGACAGGGGGCAGGGAAAGATACGCAGTATTTT. This encodes CASSPDLGQGAGKDTQYF. The entire variable domain, with the rest obtained from reference TRBV7-9 and TRBJ2-3, is as follows: DTGVSQNPRHKITKRGQNVTFRCDPISEHNRLYWYRQTLGQGPEFLTYFQNEAQLEKSRLLSDRFSAERPKGSFSTLEIQRTEQGDSAMYLCASSPDLGQGAGKDTQYFGPGTRLTVL.

This clone came up once. The V gene is TRBV5-4, the J gene TRBJ1-3; TRBD1 agrees at 8 bases. After removal of 4 bases from V and 4 bases from J, the junction contained 4 bases not matched to a gene. The germline CDR1 and CDR2 sequences are SGHNT and YYREEE (reference sequence). The CDR3 contains 14 residues. The CDR3 nucleotides are TGTGCCAGCAGCCGGACAGGGTACGGAAACACCATATATTTT. Amino acids: CASSRTGYGNTIYF.

This clone came up a few times. This sequence joins TRBV4-2 and TRBJ2-5; weak D call: TRBD2 (6 bases). Trimming stripped 0 bases from V and 5 bases from J, with 13 bases between. CDR3 size: 15 residues. Germline V gene data show CDR1 as LGHNA and CDR2 as YNFKEQ. CDR3 nucleotides: TGTGCCAGCAGCCAAGACGTGGGAGGCCCGGAGACCCAGTACTTC. It is translated as CASSQDVGGPETQYF.

This chain joins TRBV6-5 and TRBJ1-2; D unresolved. The germline gives CDR1 MNHEY, CDR2 SVGAGI. Trimming left V 3 bases short and J 4 bases short, with 9 bases between. The CDR3 contains 13 residues. CDR3 nucleotide sequence: TGTGCCAGCAGTTATATGAGGACCTATGGCTACACCTTC. This codes for CASSYMRTYGYTF.

The chain uses TRBV5-5 and TRBJ1-5; weak D call: TRBD1 (6 bases). This CDR3 is 19 amino acids long. The germline V gene has CDR1 SGHKS and CDR2 YYEKEE (reference sequence). V lost 4 bases, J lost 0 bases, and 23 bases lay in between. This CDR3 is CASSLIQGGVDLSNQPQHF. In DNA, the CDR3 is TGTGCCAGCAGCCTAATACAGGGTGGGGTCGATCTTAGCAATCAGCCCCAGCATTTT.

V and J are TRBV5-1 and TRBJ1-3; D might be TRBD1 (5 bases). The CDR3 sequence is 16 residues long. V was cut by 4 bases and J by 0 bases, with 14 bases left in between. The germline V gene has CDR1 SGHRS and CDR2 YFSETQ. CDR3 sequence reads: CASSRGQSLSGNTIYF. In nucleotides, the CDR3 is TGCGCCAGCAGCAGGGGCCAATCCCTCTCTGGAAACACCATATATTTT.

J is TRBJ2-3 and V is TRBV6-5; TRBD2 might be the D (5 bases). CDR1 is MNHEY and CDR2 is SVGAGI in the germline V gene. This CDR3 has 12 amino acids. Trimming took off 0 bases at V and 8 bases at J, with 6 bases between the two ends. CDR3 coding DNA: TGTGCCAGCAGTTACTCAGGAGGTACGCAGTATTTT. Translated: CASSYSGGTQYF.

The chain links TRBV9 to TRBJ2-3; TRBD1 agrees at 9 bases. The CDR3 is 16 residues long. J lost 4 bases, V lost 2 bases, and 8 bases had no gene match. CDR1 and CDR2 from the germline V gene are SGDLS and YYNGEE. CDR3 residues: CASSVRDRDGSDTQYF. The CDR3 nucleotides read TGTGCCAGCAGCGTCCGGGACAGGGATGGTTCAGATACGCAGTATTTT.

The CDR3 reads CASRVNSGNTIYF. CDR3 nucleotide sequence: TGTGCCAGCAGAGTCAACTCTGGAAACACCATATATTTT. The rearrangement joins TRBV25-1 to TRBJ1-3; D gene ambiguous. The CDR3 spans 13 residues. V lost 6 bases, J lost 0 bases, and 6 bases lay in between. CDR1 is MGHDK, CDR2 SYGVNS, per germline.

The V gene is TRBV7-6, the J gene TRBJ2-7, with 11 bases aligning to TRBD2. V shed 4 bases, J shed 3 bases, and the junction held 8 bases outside the gene matches. The germline V gene encodes CDR1 SGHVS and CDR2 FNYEAQ. The CDR3 sequence is 16 residues long. The CDR3 sequence is CASSYRTSGLIYEQYF. CDR3 nucleotides: TGTGCCAGCAGCTACCGGACTAGCGGGTTAATCTACGAGCAGTACTTC. The full variable domain, completed using reference TRBV7-6 and TRBJ2-7, is GAGVSQSPRYKVTKRGQDVALRCDPISGHVSLYWYRQALGQGPEFLTYFNYEAQQDKSGLPNDRFSAERPEGSISTLTIQRTEQRDSAMYRCASSYRTSGLIYEQYFGPGTRLTVT.